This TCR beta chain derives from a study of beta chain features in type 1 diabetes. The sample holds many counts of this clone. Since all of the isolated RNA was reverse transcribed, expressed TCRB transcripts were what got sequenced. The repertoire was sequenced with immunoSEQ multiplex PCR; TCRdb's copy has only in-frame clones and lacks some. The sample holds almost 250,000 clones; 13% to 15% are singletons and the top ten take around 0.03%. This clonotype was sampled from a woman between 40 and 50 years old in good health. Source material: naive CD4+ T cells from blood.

CDR3 amino acids: CAMGGQGANNEQFF. CDR3 coding DNA: TGTGCCATGGGGGGACAGGGGGCAAACAATGAGCAGTTCTTC. The rearrangement links TRBV10-3 to TRBJ2-1; 12 nucleotides agree with TRBD1. Germline trimming cut 9 bases from V and 5 bases from J; bases unmatched to any gene: 5. The CDR3 has 14 residues. Germline CDR1 and CDR2: ENHRY and SYGVKD.